Each of the 15 T cell receptor beta chains below was sequenced from the same sample in a study of shared clonotypes between healthy human individuals. CD45RO-negative, CCR7-selected cells formed the naive CD8 fraction, which excluded terminally differentiated effector memory CD45RA+ cells. Here immunoSEQ multiplex PCR was the method, and the copy in TCRdb shows in-frame clones only, minus some. The sample shows millions of clones, around 93% of them seen only once. The specimen was naive CD8+ T cells from PBMCs. Receptor source: a man aged 18 to 29 in good health. Some clones in this sample may be carry-over from other donors' samples.

The chain recombines TRBV7-9 with TRBJ2-4; D call uncertain. The CDR3 sequence is 16 residues long. From germline, CDR1 is SEHNR and CDR2 FQNEAQ (reference sequence). V gave up 5 bases and J gave up 0 bases, with 14 bases separating them. The CDR3 nucleotides are TGTGCCAGCAGCCCGAGAGAAAGTCTAGCCAAAAACATTCAGTACTTC. This encodes CASSPRESLAKNIQYF.

This clone occurred a few times. The same CDR3 also results from other DNA sequences found in this sample. This chain uses TRBV27 with TRBJ1-2; 9 bases fit TRBD1. CDR1 and CDR2 from the germline V gene are MNHEY and SMNVEV (reference sequence). The CDR3 length is 13 residues. V shed 5 bases, J shed 5 bases, and the junction held 3 bases outside the gene matches. The CDR3 region is CASSPGQGYGYTF. The CDR3 DNA follows: TGTGCCAGCAGTCCGGGACAGGGTTATGGCTACACCTTC.

As concerns this clone: The sample carries other DNA sequences with the same CDR3. This rearrangement joins TRBV28 to TRBJ2-7; D is unclear. V was clipped by 1 base and J by 2 bases, with 6 bases between them. This CDR3 comprises 13 residues. The germline V gene encodes CDR1 MDHEN and CDR2 SYDVKM. DNA of the CDR3: TGTGCCAGCAGTTTATCTACAGCCTACGAGCAGTACTTC. Protein product: CASSLSTAYEQYF.

This sequence joins TRBV27 and TRBJ1-5; no clear D gene. Germline assignment: CDR1 MNHEY and CDR2 SMNVEV (reference sequence). V was trimmed by 5 bases and J by 2 bases, leaving 16 bases between them. The CDR3 is made up of 16 amino acids. The CDR3 reads CASSARVLAGNQPQHF. In DNA form, the CDR3 reads TGTGCCAGCAGTGCCCGAGTACTTGCCGGCAATCAGCCCCAGCATTTT.

The J gene is TRBJ2-7, the V gene TRBV5-1; 7 nucleotides align to TRBD1. The CDR3 has 14 residues. V was pared by 4 bases and J by 0 bases, with 4 bases of the junction left unmatched. CDR1 SGHRS and CDR2 YFSETQ come from the germline V gene. The CDR3 region is CASSLTGYSYEQYF. The CDR3 bases are TGCGCCAGCAGCCTGACAGGGTACTCCTACGAGCAGTACTTC.

The chain uses TRBV4-1 and TRBJ2-1; 15 nucleotides line up with TRBD2. Per germline, CDR1 MGHRA and CDR2 YSYEKL. The V segment lost 3 bases and the J segment 0 bases; nucleotides outside the gene matches: 3. The CDR3 is 18 residues long. CDR3 loop: CASSHGLAGGSSYNEQFF. The CDR3 DNA is TGCGCCAGCAGCCACGGACTAGCGGGAGGGTCCTCCTACAATGAGCAGTTCTTC.

The genes are TRBV19 and TRBJ1-2; TRBD1 matches at 12 bases. There are 16 residues in the CDR3. Germline CDR1 LNHDA, CDR2 SQIVND (reference sequence). Germline trimming cut 5 bases from V and 3 bases from J; bases unmatched to any gene: 7. In nucleotides, the CDR3 is TGTGCCAGTAGTGCCTGGGACAGGGGGCTAGACTATGGCTACACCTTC. It yields the protein CASSAWDRGLDYGYTF.

The chain uses TRBV7-8 and TRBJ2-7; TRBD2 aligns across 7 bases. The V and J ends lost 4 bases and 10 bases, in that order; junction bases with no gene match: 10. Germline CDR1 is SGHVS and CDR2 is FQNEAQ. CDR3 size: 13 residues. CDR3 coding DNA: TGTGCCAGCAGCTCACCGGGACTAACGGGACAGTACTTC. Translated, it gives CASSSPGLTGQYF.

This rearrangement joins TRBV2 to TRBJ2-4, with D uncertain. There are 14 residues in the CDR3. Deletions cut 6 bases from V and 0 bases from J, with 9 bases between. Looked up from germline, CDR1 is SNHLY and CDR2 is FYNNEI. The CDR3 DNA follows: TGTGCCAGCAGCCGGCCTCTAGCCAAAAACATTCAGTACTTC. Translating gives CASSRPLAKNIQYF.

The V and J genes are TRBV5-1 and TRBJ1-1; D remains unclear. The CDR3 totals 14 residues. The germline V gene encodes CDR1 SGHRS and CDR2 YFSETQ. V gave up 3 bases and J gave up 1 base, with 10 bases separating them. Here the CDR3 DNA reads TGCGCCAGCAGCTACCGGGCTCCGAACACTGAAGCTTTCTTT. This encodes CASSYRAPNTEAFF. Together with reference TRBV5-1 and TRBJ1-1, the CDR3 gives the full variable domain: KAGVTQTPRYLIKTRGQQVTLSCSPISGHRSVSWYQQTPGQGLQFLFEYFSETQRNKGNFPGRFSGRQFSNSRSEMNVSTLELGDSALYLCASSYRAPNTEAFFGQGTRLTVV.

The chain uses TRBV4-3 and TRBJ2-7, with a possible D match to TRBD2 (6 bases). Per the germline V gene, CDR1 is LGHNA and CDR2 is YSLEER. The CDR3 spans 15 residues. The ends were cut back, 0 bases at V and 0 bases at J, with 9 bases in the middle. CDR3 DNA sequence: TGCGCCAGCAGCCAAGATACTAGCCCCTCCTACGAGCAGTACTTC. Translating gives CASSQDTSPSYEQYF.

This clone was seen a few times. This chain connects TRBV28 to TRBJ1-1; no definite D call. Germline assignment: CDR1 MDHEN and CDR2 SYDVKM. This CDR3 contains 17 residues. V was trimmed by 4 bases and J by 4 bases, leaving 22 bases between them. In DNA, the CDR3 is TGTGCCAGCAGTTCACGAACGGAGGGTTTCCGTACCACTGAAGCTTTCTTT. Protein sequence: CASSSRTEGFRTTEAFF.

This chain uses TRBV19 with TRBJ2-3, with D perhaps matching TRBD1 or TRBD2 (5 bases each). With 4 bases removed from V and 5 bases from J, the gap between germline ends came to 16 bases. Germline CDR1 LNHDA, CDR2 SQIVND (reference sequence). There are 15 residues in the CDR3. CDR3 sequence: CASSSRDAPGDTQYF. In nucleotides, the CDR3 is TGTGCCAGTAGTAGCCGGGACGCCCCAGGAGATACGCAGTATTTT.

The J gene is TRBJ1-5, the V gene TRBV4-3, with D unresolved. In germline, CDR1 is LGHNA, CDR2 YSLEER. The CDR3 totals 15 residues. V dropped 0 bases and J dropped 3 bases, with 9 bases sitting between them. The CDR3 nucleotides are TGCGCCAGCAGCCAAGATCGGGATTACAATCAGCCCCAGCATTTT. Encoded protein: CASSQDRDYNQPQHF.

This clone was seen once. This chain connects TRBV18 to TRBJ2-7; 12 bases map to TRBD2. The germline V gene has CDR1 KGHSH and CDR2 LQKENI. The CDR3 loop spans 19 amino acids. V gave up 0 bases and J gave up 4 bases; unmatched junction bases: 13. CDR3 loop: CASSPPRHQATSGGYEQYF. The CDR3, as DNA: TGTGCCAGCTCACCACCGCGACACCAGGCGACTAGCGGGGGATACGAGCAGTACTTC.